Each of the 32 T cell receptor beta chains below was sequenced from the same sample in a study of human T cells and chemical hapten exposure. MiXCR was run by TCRdb on the RACE reads, yielding one entry per CDR3 protein. The sample contains about 37,000 distinct CDR3 sequences, 5.5% to 8% of which appear only once. Time point in this sample: patch test 1, 2 weeks after DPC sensitization. Treatment denoted: therapeutic diphenylcyclopropenone sensitization with weekly scalp DPC. Unfractionated whole blood served as the source for total RNA extraction. The specimen was whole blood, collected in connection with sensitization to the hapten diphenylcyclopropenone (DPC). These receptors were collected from a woman in her 30s with alopecia areata. Some clones in this sample may be carry-over from other donors' samples.

The gene calls are TRBV2 and TRBJ2-1; D may be TRBD1 (5 bases). Trimming took 3 bases from V and 9 from J, leaving 12 bases between them. CDR3 length equals 13 residues. CDR1 and CDR2 (germline): SNHLY, FYNNEI. The chain's CDR3 is CASSDQGSGEQFF. Here the CDR3 DNA reads TGTGCCAGCAGTGATCAGGGATCGGGTGAGCAGTTCTTC.

Ten or more counts support this clonotype. DNA of the CDR3: TGCAGTGCTATCGGGACAGGGGAGAGGAGGAACACTGAAGCTTTCTTT. Protein: CSAIGTGERRNTEAFF. This chain connects TRBV20-1 to TRBJ1-1, with 10 positions matching TRBD1. J was trimmed by 1 base and V by 4 bases; bases with no gene match: 9. Germline V gene lookup returns CDR1 DFQATT and CDR2 SNEGSKA (reference sequence). This CDR3 is 16 amino acids long.

This clonotype counts as medium-sized. The chain couples TRBV20-1 to TRBJ1-1, with D uncertain. V lost 0 bases, J lost 0 bases, and 5 bases lay in between. CDR3 length: 13 residues. Germline lookup yields CDR1 DFQATT and CDR2 SNEGSKA (reference sequence). The CDR3 region is CSARDRMNTEAFF. The CDR3 DNA reads as TGCAGTGCTAGAGACAGGATGAACACTGAAGCTTTCTTT.

Turning to this clonotype: This clone may be a read error of a much larger clone one base away. This chain connects TRBV18 to TRBJ2-2, with a possible D match to TRBD1 (6 bases). Germline CDR1 and CDR2: KGHSH and LQKENI. The CDR3 sequence is 16 residues long. As DNA, the CDR3 is TGTGCCAGCTCACCAGGAACGGACAGCGGTACCGGGGAGCTGTTATTT. Amino acids: CASSPGTDSGTGELLF.

This clonotype showed up many times. The chain uses TRBV3-1 and TRBJ2-2; D gene unclear. CDR3 length: 14 amino acids. Germline V lookup: CDR1 LGHDT, CDR2 YNNKEL (reference sequence). Trimming cost V 4 bases and J 4 bases, with 10 bases left between them. The CDR3 DNA reads TGTGCCAGCAGCCGGGTTTTCAGCACCGGGGAGCTGTTTTTT. It specifies CASSRVFSTGELFF.

CDR3 bases: TGTGCCAGCAGCCCCAATTTTAGGAGGGACAATGAGCAGTTCTTC. Amino acid sequence: CASSPNFRRDNEQFF. V usage is TRBV6-2 or TRBV6-3 and J usage is TRBJ2-1; perhaps TRBD2 as D (6 bases). V was shortened by 6 bases and J by 5 bases, with 17 bases between the two germline ends. This CDR3 is built from 15 residues. Germline-derived CDR1 and CDR2 are MNHEY and SVGEGT.

This clonotype was counted a few times. V gene TRBV19 combines with J gene TRBJ2-2; 8 bases agree with TRBD1. CDR1 is LNHDA, CDR2 SQIVND, per germline (reference sequence). The V and J ends lost 4 bases and 3 bases, in that order; junction bases with no gene match: 4. The CDR3 is 15 residues long. The CDR3 loop reads CASSTGTGDTGELFF. For the CDR3, the DNA is TGTGCCAGTAGTACGGGGACAGGCGACACCGGGGAGCTGTTTTTT.

This clonotype was counted at least ten times. The chain has TRBV2 and TRBJ1-2, with D tentatively TRBD1 (6 bases). Trimming left V 4 bases short and J 0 bases short, with 9 bases between. The CDR3 length is 14 residues. Per germline, CDR1 SNHLY and CDR2 FYNNEI. The CDR3 DNA reads TGTGCCAGCAGTGGGGACATAGCTAACTATGGCTACACCTTC. Translation gives CASSGDIANYGYTF.

This clonotype appeared many times. The V gene is TRBV20-1, the J gene TRBJ2-1; 10 nucleotides line up with TRBD2. V trimming: 0 bases; J trimming: 0 bases; junction bases outside the gene matches: 8. Germline values: CDR1 DFQATT, CDR2 SNEGSKA (reference sequence). The CDR3 contains 18 residues. CDR3 sequence (DNA): TGCAGTGCTAGAGATCATGTTAGCGGGGGGAGCTCCTACAATGAGCAGTTCTTC. This gives the protein CSARDHVSGGSSYNEQFF.

The chain carries TRBV6-6 and TRBJ1-2; tentatively, D is TRBD1 (5 bases). The V end was cut by 0 bases, the J end by 4 bases, with 15 bases between. This CDR3 has 16 amino acids. The germline V gene has CDR1 MNHNY and CDR2 SVGAGI (reference sequence). CDR3: CASSYSQRDGIYGYTF. The CDR3 DNA sequence: TGTGCCAGCAGTTACTCTCAAAGGGACGGGATCTATGGCTACACCTTC.

This clonotype came up a few times. V and J are TRBV7-2 and TRBJ1-2; perhaps TRBD1 as D (6 bases). This CDR3 has 14 residues. Germline V gene lookup returns CDR1 SGHTA and CDR2 FQGNSA. Trimming stripped 7 bases from V and 5 bases from J, with 17 bases between. CDR3 nucleotide sequence: TGTGCCAGCACCTCTGTTGGTAGGGGGTATGGCTACACCTTC. Amino acids: CASTSVGRGYGYTF.

As concerns this clonotype: A much larger clone lies one base from this, so it may be a read error. J is TRBJ1-5 and V is TRBV28; TRBD1 might be the D (6 bases). The CDR3 has 12 amino acids. Germline V lookup: CDR1 MDHEN, CDR2 SYDVKM. V was cut by 10 bases and J by 8 bases, with 15 bases left in between. In DNA, the CDR3 is TGTGCCACCAAGGGGGAGGTTAAGCCCCAGCATTTT. This codes for CATKGEVKPQHF.

The V gene is TRBV5-1, the J gene TRBJ1-6; 12 nucleotides match TRBD1. Germline V gene data show CDR1 as SGHRS and CDR2 as YFSETQ. This CDR3 region has 16 residues. V trimming: 4 bases; J trimming: 10 bases; junction bases outside the gene matches: 9. The CDR3, as DNA: TGCGCCAGCAGCCGTAACCGGGACAGGGGGCTGTCACCCCTCCACTTT. It encodes CASSRNRDRGLSPLHF. The full variable domain, with the rest looked up from reference TRBV5-1 and TRBJ1-6, is KAGVTQTPRYLIKTRGQQVTLSCSPISGHRSVSWYQQTPGQGLQFLFEYFSETQRNKGNFPGRFSGRQFSNSRSEMNVSTLELGDSALYLCASSRNRDRGLSPLHFGNGTRLTVT.

The rearrangement links TRBV28 to TRBJ1-6, with 10 bases fitting TRBD1. From germline, CDR1 is MDHEN and CDR2 SYDVKM. The CDR3 covers 13 residues. With V trimmed by 6 bases and J by 10 bases, 3 bases remained unmatched. The DNA of the CDR3 is TGTGCCAGCAGGGGACAGGGGCCCTCACCCCTCCACTTT. Residues: CASRGQGPSPLHF.

In its sample, this clonotype was seen many times. The V gene is TRBV6-6, the J gene TRBJ2-1, with D uncertain. Germline V CDR1 and CDR2: MNHNY, SVGAGI (reference sequence). The V gene lost 2 bases and the J gene lost 4 bases, with 12 bases spanning the gap. The length of the CDR3 is 15 residues. CDR3 nucleotide sequence: TGTGCCAGCAGTTACAAGCAGATTGTGTACAATGAGCAGTTCTTC. Translation gives CASSYKQIVYNEQFF.

This chain joins TRBV27 and TRBJ2-1; 8 bases are a match to TRBD2. The V gene's germline CDR1 is MNHEY and CDR2 SMNVEV (reference sequence). Trimming removed 3 bases from V and 5 bases from J; junction bases left unmatched: 6. The CDR3 runs 15 residues. CDR3 amino acids: CASSFRGGFDNEQFF. CDR3 DNA: TGTGCCAGCAGTTTTCGGGGGGGCTTTGACAATGAGCAGTTCTTC.

This clonotype has a count of ten or more. This chain uses TRBV2 with TRBJ1-6; 7 bases align to TRBD1. The CDR3 sequence is 15 residues long. V gave up 3 bases and J gave up 10 bases; unmatched junction bases: 9. Germline lookup yields CDR1 SNHLY and CDR2 FYNNEI. DNA of the CDR3: TGTGCCAGCAGTGATCTTCAGGGGGATGGCTCACCCCTCCACTTT. The encoded protein is CASSDLQGDGSPLHF.

The chain couples TRBV4-1 to TRBJ1-2; D remains unclear. Germline lookup yields CDR1 MGHRA and CDR2 YSYEKL. Trimming removed 4 bases at V and 0 bases at J, with 15 bases between. The CDR3 covers 16 residues. The CDR3 DNA reads as TGCGCCAGCAGCCCGATCCTTGGTAAAGCTAACTATGGCTACACCTTC. Translation gives CASSPILGKANYGYTF.

There are many counts of this clonotype. The J gene is TRBJ1-6, the V gene TRBV5-6; tentative D call: TRBD1 (5 bases). CDR1 SGHDT and CDR2 YYEEEE come from the germline V gene. V lost 3 bases to trimming and J lost 10 bases, with 14 bases between them. This CDR3 comprises 14 residues. CDR3 nucleotides: TGTGCCAGCAGCTCTGGCGAGGGGTTCTCACCCCTCCACTTT. Amino acid sequence: CASSSGEGFSPLHF. The complete variable domain, with remaining parts taken from reference TRBV5-6 and TRBJ1-6, reads DAGVTQSPTHLIKTRGQQVTLRCSPKSGHDTVSWYQQALGQGPQFIFQYYEEEERQRGNFPDRFSGHQFPNYSSELNVNALLLGDSALYLCASSSGEGFSPLHFGNGTRLTVT.

This clonotype was detected many times. This chain joins TRBV20-1 and TRBJ1-2; D remains unclear. CDR1 is DFQATT, CDR2 SNEGSKA, per germline (reference sequence). Trimming shortened V by 3 bases and J by 6 bases, and 14 bases separated the two germline ends. This CDR3 comprises 13 residues. CDR3 coding DNA: TGCAGTGCTAGTCTATCTGTAGGAGATGGCTACACCTTC. Its protein product is CSASLSVGDGYTF.

The chain couples TRBV4-2 to TRBJ2-2; D gene unclear. CDR3 size: 15 residues. CDR1 and CDR2 from the germline V gene are LGHNA and YNFKEQ. The V gene lost 0 bases and the J gene lost 1 base, with 6 bases spanning the gap. As DNA, the CDR3 is TGTGCCAGCAGCCAAGACGTGCTGAACACCGGGGAGCTGTTTTTT. Protein product: CASSQDVLNTGELFF.

This clonotype was picked up many times. V gene TRBV10-3 combines with J gene TRBJ2-7, with 8 bases that match TRBD1. CDR1 ENHRY and CDR2 SYGVKD come from the germline V gene. This CDR3 is built from 15 residues. The ends lost 4 bases at V and 0 bases at J; junction bases unmatched: 5. The CDR3 region is CAISGPTGDSYEQYF. The CDR3, as DNA: TGTGCCATCAGTGGACCGACAGGGGACTCCTACGAGCAGTACTTC.

This clonotype was detected ten times or more. The chain joins TRBV2 to TRBJ2-1; TRBD2 aligns across 10 bases. The V segment lost 6 bases and the J segment 2 bases; nucleotides outside the gene matches: 10. The CDR3 runs 17 residues. Germline V gene data show CDR1 as SNHLY and CDR2 as FYNNEI. CDR3 nucleotide sequence: TGTGCCAGCAGAGCCCTCCCAACTAGCGGGACCTACAATGAGCAGTTCTTC. It is translated as CASRALPTSGTYNEQFF.

In its sample, this clonotype was seen a few times. V usage is TRBV28 and J usage is TRBJ1-5, with D maybe TRBD1 (6 bases). The CDR3 length is 16 residues. CDR1 is MDHEN and CDR2 is SYDVKM in the germline V gene. With 6 bases removed from V and 0 bases from J, the gap between germline ends came to 15 bases. CDR3 residues: CASSQIQGNSNQPQHF. The CDR3 region has the DNA TGTGCCAGCAGCCAAATACAGGGCAATAGCAATCAGCCCCAGCATTTT.

This clonotype has just a few counts. The chain recombines TRBV5-1 with TRBJ2-5, with TRBD2 as a possible D gene (6 bases). CDR1 and CDR2 (germline): SGHRS, YFSETQ. The CDR3 spans 15 residues. V lost 2 bases, J lost 0 bases, and 11 bases lay in between. This chain's CDR3 is CASSFISGDQETQYF. The CDR3 DNA reads as TGCGCCAGCAGCTTTATCTCGGGAGACCAAGAGACCCAGTACTTC.

This clonotype has just a few counts. The chain joins TRBV18 to TRBJ1-4, with D possibly matching TRBD1 (6 bases). This CDR3 is built from 13 residues. Trimming removed 5 bases from V and 5 bases from J, with 9 bases in between. The germline CDR1 and CDR2 sequences are KGHSH and LQKENI. The CDR3 sequence: CASSRGQNEKLFF. For the CDR3, the DNA is TGTGCCAGCTCAAGAGGACAGAATGAAAAACTGTTTTTT.

This clonotype showed up many times. The chain couples TRBV2 to TRBJ1-2; D is uncertain. This CDR3 is 14 amino acids long. Between the trimmed V and J ends, which lost 7 bases and 3 bases, there was a span of 15 bases. Germline CDR1 SNHLY, CDR2 FYNNEI. CDR3 loop: CASIGSQAHYGYTF. CDR3 sequence (DNA): TGTGCCAGCATCGGGAGCCAAGCACACTATGGCTACACCTTC.

This clonotype showed up many times. The chain employs TRBV2 and TRBJ2-3; possibly TRBD2 for D (6 bases). Trimming stripped 6 bases from V and 6 bases from J, with 19 bases between. Germline loops: CDR1 SNHLY, CDR2 FYNNEI. This CDR3 region has 15 residues. This CDR3 is CASRESGTLLDTQYF. CDR3 sequence (DNA): TGTGCCAGCAGAGAATCCGGGACTCTCCTGGATACGCAGTATTTT.

This chain uses TRBV28 with TRBJ2-7, with unresolved D. CDR3 length: 13 residues. Trimming removed 3 bases at V and 2 bases at J, with 8 bases between. The germline gives CDR1 MDHEN, CDR2 SYDVKM. This CDR3 reads CASSFTATYEQYF. DNA of the CDR3: TGTGCCAGCAGTTTCACAGCTACCTACGAGCAGTACTTC.

The V and J genes are TRBV6-5 and TRBJ2-1; D is undetermined. Between the trimmed V and J ends, which lost 2 bases and 2 bases, there was a span of 16 bases. The CDR3 covers 17 residues. The germline gives CDR1 MNHEY, CDR2 SVGAGI. The CDR3 protein is CASSYGIWGMAYNEQFF. DNA for the CDR3: TGTGCCAGCAGTTACGGGATCTGGGGTATGGCCTACAATGAGCAGTTCTTC.

Ten or more counts support this clonotype. The rearrangement joins TRBV20-1 to TRBJ2-3, with a tentative D call TRBD2 (5 bases). There are 14 residues in the CDR3. The germline V gene encodes CDR1 DFQATT and CDR2 SNEGSKA (reference sequence). Trimming left V 3 bases short and J 2 bases short, with 12 bases between. The CDR3 here is CSARTRGFTDTQYF. The CDR3 DNA is TGCAGTGCTAGGACTCGCGGGTTCACAGATACGCAGTATTTT.

This clonotype was counted ten times or more. The V gene is TRBV12-3 or TRBV12-4, the J gene TRBJ2-7, with D possibly being TRBD2 (6 bases). The CDR3 length is 15 residues. V lost 7 bases, J lost 1 base, and 17 bases lay in between. Here the CDR3 reads CASIFGGRQSYEQYF. The DNA for the CDR3 is TGTGCCAGCATCTTCGGGGGTCGCCAATCCTACGAGCAGTACTTC.